This TCR beta chain was sequenced for a study of cytomegalovirus exposure and HLA in healthy donors. At the level of the study: T cells numbering around 190 million yielded more than 100 million unique TCR beta sequences in an earlier analysis.

V trimming: 5 bases; J trimming: 5 bases; junction bases outside the gene matches: 5. In germline, CDR1 is SNHLY, CDR2 FYNNEI. The CDR3 sequence is 15 residues long. This clone has a handful of counts. Its antigen is not known. Overall study findings and caveats: An analysis was carried out later, and it reportedly showed fewer N-insertions in an Asian-associated ancestry cluster than the approximately 680-donor mean. 150 or so TCR beta chains were listed as cytomegalovirus-associated. With later analysis, a missense DCLRE1C variant became linked to TCR beta V- and J-gene trimming.

The PCR used 60 Vbeta and 13 Jbeta primers. TCRdb's copy holds only in-frame clones and misses some; the assay was immunoSEQ multiplex PCR. The sample contains more than 80,000 clones, around 80% of which appear only once. This clonotype originated in a man aged 35 to 55 in good health and CMV-seronegative. The chain carries TRBV2 and TRBJ1-6; 8 nucleotides agree with TRBD1. Source material: PBMCs. Written as DNA, the CDR3 is TGTGCCAGCAGTAGGACAGGGTCTCATAATTCACCCCTCCACTTT. It yields the protein CASSRTGSHNSPLHF.